The text below deals with one T cell receptor (beta chain). The antigen is undetermined. Both 60 Vbeta primers and 13 Jbeta primers went into the PCR. Repertoires were generated with immunoSEQ multiplex PCR, while TCRdb's copy carries only in-frame clones and drops some. The table shows approximately 260,000 clones, with about nine tenths occurring only once. The germline V gene has CDR1 SGHRS and CDR2 YFSETQ. The length of the CDR3 is 13 residues. Trimming pared 4 bases from V and 7 bases from J, leaving 15 bases between. These data come from a study of cytomegalovirus exposure and HLA in healthy donors. As for the study in general: T cells numbering about 179 million yielded approximately 120 million unique TCR beta sequences in an earlier analysis. Notes on the study in general: Researchers reportedly found TCR beta sequences accurately predicted most subjects' HLA-A and HLA-B alleles. A few chains tied to CMV proved CMV antigen-specific in vitro.

This sequence was found in a girl aged 2-10 years in good health and CMV-seronegative. The sequencing sample was made of PBMCs. The chain employs TRBV5-1 and TRBJ2-7; D might be TRBD2 (5 bases). CDR3 protein: CASSRASPGEQYF. The CDR3 DNA reads TGCGCCAGCAGCAGGGCATCCCCGGGGGAGCAGTACTTC.